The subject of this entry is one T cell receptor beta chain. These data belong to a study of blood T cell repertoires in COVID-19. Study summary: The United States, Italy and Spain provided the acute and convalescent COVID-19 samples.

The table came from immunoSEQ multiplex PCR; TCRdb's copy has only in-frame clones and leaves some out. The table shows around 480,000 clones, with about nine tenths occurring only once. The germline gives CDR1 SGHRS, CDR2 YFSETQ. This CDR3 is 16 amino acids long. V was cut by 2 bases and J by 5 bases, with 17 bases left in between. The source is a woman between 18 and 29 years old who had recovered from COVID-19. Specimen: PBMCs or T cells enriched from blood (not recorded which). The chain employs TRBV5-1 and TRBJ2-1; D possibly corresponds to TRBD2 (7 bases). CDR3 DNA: TGCGCCAGCAGCTTAGAAGGGGGGGCCTACGACAATGAGCAGTTCTTC. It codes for CASSLEGGAYDNEQFF.